The following is a T cell receptor (beta chain) sequence with its context. This entry belongs to a study of blood T cell repertoires in COVID-19. It was within 2 weeks before study entry that exposed participants met a COVID-19 case. Clones were read by immunoSEQ multiplex PCR, and TCRdb kept only the in-frame ones, dropping some. The data hold about 430,000 clones, with roughly 84% observed a single time. This TCR came from a woman aged 18-29 years who had been exposed to COVID-19. What was sequenced was PBMCs or T cells enriched from blood (not recorded which).

The CDR3 reads CASSPGAGGPYEQYF. In DNA, the CDR3 is TGTGCCAGCTCACCGGGGGCGGGAGGGCCCTACGAGCAGTACTTC. This chain links TRBV18 with TRBJ2-7; 9 bases align to TRBD2. The CDR3 has 15 residues. Germline CDR1 is KGHSH and CDR2 is LQKENI. V was clipped by 3 bases and J by 2 bases; unmatched bases: 5.